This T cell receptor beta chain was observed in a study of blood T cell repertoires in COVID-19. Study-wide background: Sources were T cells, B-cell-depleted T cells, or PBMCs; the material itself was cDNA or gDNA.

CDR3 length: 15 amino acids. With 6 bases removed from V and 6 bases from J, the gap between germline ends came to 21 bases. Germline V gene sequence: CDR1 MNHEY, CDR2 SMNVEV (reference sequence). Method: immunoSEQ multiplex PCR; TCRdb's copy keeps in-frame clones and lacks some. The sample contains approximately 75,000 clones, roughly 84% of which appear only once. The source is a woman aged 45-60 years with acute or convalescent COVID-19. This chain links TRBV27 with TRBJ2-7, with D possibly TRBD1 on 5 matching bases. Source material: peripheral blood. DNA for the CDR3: TGTGCCAGCAGCCTCCAGGGCGGACCGTGGGGCGAGCAGTACTTC. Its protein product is CASSLQGGPWGEQYF.